The 24 T cell receptor beta chains listed next were all sequenced from one sample in a study of shared clonotypes between healthy human individuals. TCRdb's copy holds only in-frame clones and misses some; the assay was immunoSEQ multiplex PCR. The data show over a million clones, roughly 96% seen once. Sequencing input: naive CD4+ T cells sorted from blood. Subset in this sample: CD45RA+ positively selected. These receptors came from a man aged 25-40 years in good health.

This chain connects TRBV2 to TRBJ2-2; the D gene is possibly TRBD1 (5 bases). The CDR3 covers 14 residues. The V end lost 4 bases, the J end lost 6 bases, and 12 bases lay between the germline ends. CDR1 and CDR2 from the germline V gene are SNHLY and FYNNEI. This CDR3 is CASSVLMTAGELFF. DNA for the CDR3: TGTGCCAGCAGTGTCCTTATGACAGCCGGGGAGCTGTTTTTT.

The chain links TRBV10-1 to TRBJ2-1, with 8 bases matching TRBD2. This CDR3 is 13 amino acids long. Per germline, CDR1 WNHNN and CDR2 SYGVQD (reference sequence). Trimming cost V 8 bases and J 9 bases; bases outside gene matches: 9. Written as DNA, the CDR3 is TGCGCCAGCCGTCCTCGTCGGGAGGGTGAGCAGTTCTTC. Its protein is CASRPRREGEQFF.

J is TRBJ2-7 and V is TRBV28, with TRBD1 matching 8 bases. The germline gives CDR1 MDHEN, CDR2 SYDVKM. V shed 6 bases and J 4 bases; nucleotides not matched to a gene: 11. This CDR3 is built from 15 residues. Written as DNA, the CDR3 is TGTGCCAGCAGGAAGGCAGGGGGCAGAGGTTACGAGCAGTACTTC. Encoded protein: CASRKAGGRGYEQYF.

The sample holds a few counts of this clone. This sequence joins TRBV5-4 and TRBJ1-2; possible D gene TRBD1, 5 bases. This CDR3 has 14 amino acids. Germline CDR1 and CDR2: SGHNT and YYREEE (reference sequence). V lost 0 bases and J lost 8, with 14 bases in between. As DNA, the CDR3 is TGTGCCAGCAGCTTGGGGGGCGGCCGTGGGGGCTACACCTTC. Protein: CASSLGGGRGGYTF.

The chain is built from TRBV7-9 and TRBJ1-4, with TRBD1 matching over 8 bases. Germline values: CDR1 SEHNR, CDR2 FQNEAQ (reference sequence). The CDR3 covers 16 residues. Germline trimming cut 5 bases from V and 1 base from J; bases unmatched to any gene: 6. In DNA form, the CDR3 reads TGTGCCAGCAGCCCGGACAGGGCCCTAACTAATGAAAAACTGTTTTTT. Its translation is CASSPDRALTNEKLFF. The variable domain in full, with the rest retrieved from reference TRBV7-9 and TRBJ1-4, is DTGVSQNPRHKITKRGQNVTFRCDPISEHNRLYWYRQTLGQGPEFLTYFQNEAQLEKSRLLSDRFSAERPKGSFSTLEIQRTEQGDSAMYLCASSPDRALTNEKLFFGSGTQLSVL.

The chain joins TRBV6-1 to TRBJ2-5; a possible D gene is TRBD1 (5 bases). Trimming pared 2 bases from V and 3 bases from J, leaving 13 bases between. Germline V gives CDR1 MNHNS, CDR2 SASEGT. The CDR3 sequence is 15 residues long. As DNA, the CDR3 is TGTGCCAGCAGTGAAAGCGCTGCAGGGAAAGAGACCCAGTACTTC. Protein sequence: CASSESAAGKETQYF.

The rearrangement uses TRBV6-6 and TRBJ1-2; no clear D gene. The CDR3 covers 12 residues. V gave up 1 base and J gave up 6 bases, with 6 bases separating them. From germline, CDR1 is MNHNY and CDR2 SVGAGI (reference sequence). CDR3 sequence reads: CASSYFTDGYTF. In DNA, the CDR3 is TGTGCCAGCAGTTACTTTACGGATGGCTACACCTTC.

This rearrangement joins TRBV11-3 to TRBJ2-3; 11 bases align to TRBD2. The germline CDR1 and CDR2 sequences are SGHNT and YENEEA. The CDR3 runs to 16 residues. Unmatched junction bases numbered 2, after V lost 3 bases and J lost 0 bases. Here the CDR3 DNA reads TGTGCCAGCAGCTTTACTAGCGGGAGTAGCACAGATACGCAGTATTTT. Translating gives CASSFTSGSSTDTQYF.

V and J are TRBV19 and TRBJ2-5; D is possibly TRBD2 (5 bases). The V gene's germline CDR1 is LNHDA and CDR2 SQIVND (reference sequence). V was pared by 3 bases and J by 5 bases, with 10 bases between. The CDR3 runs 13 residues. The CDR3: CASSIGVGETQYF. The CDR3 bases are TGTGCCAGTAGTATCGGGGTTGGGGAGACCCAGTACTTC. Full variable domain (missing parts from reference TRBV19 and TRBJ2-5): DGGITQSPKYLFRKEGQNVTLSCEQNLNHDAMYWYRQDPGQGLRLIYYSQIVNDFQKGDIAEGYSVSREKKESFPLTVTSAQKNPTAFYLCASSIGVGETQYFGPGTRLLVL.

This chain uses TRBV14 with TRBJ2-1; 9 bases map to TRBD2. Germline-derived CDR1 and CDR2 are SGHDN and FVKESK. The CDR3 has 17 residues. V lost 0 bases and J lost 2; bases outside the gene matches: 5. CDR3 protein: CASSQDVAGGPYNEQFF. CDR3 bases: TGTGCCAGCAGCCAAGATGTGGCGGGAGGGCCCTACAATGAGCAGTTCTTC.

The rearrangement joins TRBV7-6 to TRBJ2-3; 12 positions agree with TRBD1. Germline CDR1 and CDR2: SGHVS and FNYEAQ. The CDR3 runs 16 residues. Unmatched junction bases numbered 4, after V lost 4 bases and J lost 2 bases. The chain's CDR3 is CASSSWDRGPTDTQYF. In nucleotides, the CDR3 is TGTGCCAGCAGCTCATGGGACAGGGGGCCCACAGATACGCAGTATTTT. Full variable domain (outside the CDR3, taken from reference TRBV7-6 and TRBJ2-3): GAGVSQSPRYKVTKRGQDVALRCDPISGHVSLYWYRQALGQGPEFLTYFNYEAQQDKSGLPNDRFSAERPEGSISTLTIQRTEQRDSAMYRCASSSWDRGPTDTQYFGPGTRLTVL.

The chain recombines TRBV29-1 with TRBJ2-1; TRBD2 agrees at 7 bases. The CDR3 contains 15 residues. Germline-derived CDR1 and CDR2 are SQVTM and ANQGSEA. V dropped 4 bases and J dropped 0; count of bases not matched to a gene: 6. CDR3 sequence reads: CSVVGGTPSYNEQFF. CDR3 DNA sequence: TGCAGCGTTGTGGGGGGGACCCCCTCCTACAATGAGCAGTTCTTC.

The gene calls are TRBV18 and TRBJ1-4; D unclear. The CDR3 is 16 amino acids. Germline V lookup: CDR1 KGHSH, CDR2 LQKENI. V lost 1 base to trimming and J lost 0 bases, with 9 bases between them. The CDR3 DNA reads as TGTGCCAGCTCACCACTGGCCCCGACAACTAATGAAAAACTGTTTTTT. Translated, it gives CASSPLAPTTNEKLFF. Filled out from reference TRBV18 and TRBJ1-4, the complete variable domain reads NAGVMQNPRHLVRRRGQEARLRCSPMKGHSHVYWYRQLPEEGLKFMVYLQKENIIDESGMPKERFSAEFPKEGPSILRIQQVVRGDSAAYFCASSPLAPTTNEKLFFGSGTQLSVL.

V gene TRBV7-2 combines with J gene TRBJ2-2, with TRBD2 identical over 10 bases. V trimming: 3 bases; J trimming: 2 bases; junction bases outside the gene matches: 3. This CDR3 region has 16 residues. Germline lookup yields CDR1 SGHTA and CDR2 FQGNSA. In DNA, the CDR3 is TGTGCCAGCAGCTTGGGACTAGCGAGAAACACCGGGGAGCTGTTTTTT. Translation gives CASSLGLARNTGELFF.

This chain uses TRBV29-1 with TRBJ2-7; unclear D gene. This CDR3 region has 11 residues. CDR1 and CDR2 (germline): SQVTM, ANQGSEA. Trimming took 6 bases from V and 3 from J, leaving 9 bases between them. CDR3 nucleotides: TGCAGCGTCATATATGACTACGAGCAGTACTTC. Protein: CSVIYDYEQYF.

The chain carries TRBV7-2 and TRBJ2-1, with D hard to call. This CDR3 contains 13 residues. Germline V gene sequence: CDR1 SGHTA, CDR2 FQGNSA. V lost 3 bases and J 7 bases, leaving 10 bases between the germline ends. The CDR3: CASSFGWANEQFF. CDR3 nucleotides: TGTGCCAGCAGCTTCGGGTGGGCGAATGAGCAGTTCTTC.

The chain has TRBV19 and TRBJ1-2; 9 nucleotides line up with TRBD1. The CDR3 is 15 residues long. Losses at the gene ends were 6 bases for V and 4 bases for J; bases not matched to a gene: 9. Germline V gene data show CDR1 as LNHDA and CDR2 as SQIVND (reference sequence). The CDR3, as DNA: TGTGCCAGTAGGCCCGGGGACAGGGACGGCTATGGCTACACCTTC. Its protein product is CASRPGDRDGYGYTF.

The rearrangement uses TRBV29-1 and TRBJ2-5; the D is unclear. V lost 0 bases to trimming and J lost 0 bases, with 8 bases between them. The CDR3 covers 14 residues. Germline V lookup: CDR1 SQVTM, CDR2 ANQGSEA. The CDR3: CSVEEIRDQETQYF. In nucleotides, the CDR3 is TGCAGCGTTGAAGAGATCCGGGACCAAGAGACCCAGTACTTC.

This clone has a single count. This rearrangement joins TRBV7-9 to TRBJ1-1; no reliable D call. Trimming removed 4 bases from V and 2 bases from J, with 17 bases in between. Germline CDR1 is SEHNR and CDR2 is FQNEAQ (reference sequence). This CDR3 has 16 amino acids. CDR3 nucleotides: TGTGCCAGCAGCTCCGAGGCGTGGGGTACAAACACTGAAGCTTTCTTT. Protein: CASSSEAWGTNTEAFF.

V and J are TRBV5-5 and TRBJ2-7, with D unresolved. CDR3 length: 14 residues. Per the germline V gene, CDR1 is SGHKS and CDR2 is YYEKEE (reference sequence). The V end lost 4 bases, the J end lost 0 bases, and 11 bases lay between the germline ends. The CDR3, as DNA: TGTGCCAGCAGCACGGACGGGCACTCCTACGAGCAGTACTTC. Its translation is CASSTDGHSYEQYF. The full variable domain, completed using reference TRBV5-5 and TRBJ2-7, is DAGVTQSPTHLIKTRGQQVTLRCSPISGHKSVSWYQQVLGQGPQFIFQYYEKEERGRGNFPDRFSARQFPNYSSELNVNALLLGDSALYLCASSTDGHSYEQYFGPGTRLTVT.

This chain links TRBV5-1 with TRBJ2-7; possibly TRBD1 or TRBD2 for D (6 bases each). Germline CDR1 is SGHRS and CDR2 is YFSETQ. The CDR3 is 16 residues long. V lost 3 bases and J 2 bases, leaving 18 bases between the germline ends. The CDR3 reads CASSYNPWGATYEQYF. The CDR3 DNA reads as TGCGCCAGCAGCTACAATCCTTGGGGGGCTACCTACGAGCAGTACTTC.

The chain uses TRBV7-9 and TRBJ1-4, with unresolved D. V lost 3 bases, J lost 0 bases, and 17 bases lay in between. Germline V gene data show CDR1 as SEHNR and CDR2 as FQNEAQ (reference sequence). The CDR3 is 18 amino acids. The CDR3 nucleotides are TGTGCCAGCAGCTTGGGTGAAGGTAGCACCTCAACTAATGAAAAACTGTTTTTT. It is translated as CASSLGEGSTSTNEKLFF.

V is TRBV7-8 and J is TRBJ2-1, with 7 bases matching TRBD1. The germline CDR1 and CDR2 sequences are SGHVS and FQNEAQ. This CDR3 has 15 residues. The trim removed 2 bases at V and 3 bases at J, leaving 4 bases unmatched. The CDR3 is CASSLPTGSYNEQFF. The CDR3 nucleotides are TGTGCCAGCAGCTTACCGACAGGGAGCTACAATGAGCAGTTCTTC.

The gene calls are TRBV2 and TRBJ2-1, with D possibly matching TRBD1 (8 bases). CDR1 and CDR2 (germline): SNHLY, FYNNEI. The CDR3 sequence is 14 residues long. V was cut by 6 bases and J by 7 bases, with 16 bases left in between. The CDR3 spells CASSGDRGGNEQFF. Here the CDR3 DNA reads TGTGCCAGCAGCGGTGACAGGGGAGGGAATGAGCAGTTCTTC.